This TCR beta chain came from a study of shared clonotypes between healthy human individuals. Germline CDR1 and CDR2: MDHEN and SYDVKM. The CDR3 is made up of 16 amino acids. The germline V and J ends were trimmed by 3 bases and 6 bases, with 18 bases remaining between them. Assay execution took place at the deep level. Repertoires were generated with immunoSEQ multiplex PCR, while TCRdb's copy carries only in-frame clones and drops some. The sample has over a million clones, roughly 96% seen once. The chain is built from TRBV28 and TRBJ1-5, with a possible D match to TRBD1 (6 bases). Sequenced input: naive CD4+ T cells sorted from blood. Described subset: CD45RA+ positively selected. This sequence originates from a man between 25 and 39 years old in good health. CDR3 region: CASSLPLGRGGQPQHF. DNA for the CDR3: TGTGCCAGCAGTTTGCCGCTCGGGAGGGGGGGTCAGCCCCAGCATTTT.